The clone carrying this TCR beta chain occurred many times. This CDR3 contains 15 residues. The V gene end was trimmed by 1 base and the J gene end by 4 bases; junction bases not matched to a gene: 4. The germline CDR1 and CDR2 sequences are GTSNPN and SVGIG (reference sequence). The sample is drawn from a study of T-cell reconstitution after alpha-beta-depleted transplantation in children. Construction of the TCRbeta library involved unique molecular identifiers. TCRdb itself ran the PCR reads through MiXCR, one entry per CDR3 protein. The sample includes a few hundred thousand distinct CDR3 sequences, about a tenth of them seen just once.

This clonotype was obtained from a human donor who donated a stem cell graft to a child with acute lymphoblastic leukemia. The sample here was PBMCs from the stem cell graft donor, taken from the stem cell graft. The chain links TRBV30 to TRBJ2-1, with TRBD2 matching 10 bases. The CDR3 region is CAWSALAGVYNEQFF. In DNA form, the CDR3 reads TGTGCCTGGAGTGCGCTAGCGGGGGTTTACAATGAGCAGTTCTTC.